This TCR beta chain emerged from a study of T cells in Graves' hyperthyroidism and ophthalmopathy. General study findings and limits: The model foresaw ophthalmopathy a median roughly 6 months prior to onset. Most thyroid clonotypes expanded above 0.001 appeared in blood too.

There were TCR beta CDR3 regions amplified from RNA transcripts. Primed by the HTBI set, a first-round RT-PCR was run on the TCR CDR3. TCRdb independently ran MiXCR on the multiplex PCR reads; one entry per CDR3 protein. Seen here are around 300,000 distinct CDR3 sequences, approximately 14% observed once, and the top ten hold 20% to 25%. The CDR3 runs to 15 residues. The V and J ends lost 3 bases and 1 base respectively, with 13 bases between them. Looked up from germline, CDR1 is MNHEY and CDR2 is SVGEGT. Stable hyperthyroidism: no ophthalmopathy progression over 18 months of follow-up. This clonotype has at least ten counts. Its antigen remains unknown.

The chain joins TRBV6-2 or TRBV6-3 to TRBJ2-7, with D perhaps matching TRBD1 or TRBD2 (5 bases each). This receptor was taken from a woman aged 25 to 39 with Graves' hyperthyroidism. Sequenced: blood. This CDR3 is CASSYLGTLSYEQYF. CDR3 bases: TGTGCCAGCAGTTATCTCGGGACCTTATCCTACGAGCAGTACTTC.